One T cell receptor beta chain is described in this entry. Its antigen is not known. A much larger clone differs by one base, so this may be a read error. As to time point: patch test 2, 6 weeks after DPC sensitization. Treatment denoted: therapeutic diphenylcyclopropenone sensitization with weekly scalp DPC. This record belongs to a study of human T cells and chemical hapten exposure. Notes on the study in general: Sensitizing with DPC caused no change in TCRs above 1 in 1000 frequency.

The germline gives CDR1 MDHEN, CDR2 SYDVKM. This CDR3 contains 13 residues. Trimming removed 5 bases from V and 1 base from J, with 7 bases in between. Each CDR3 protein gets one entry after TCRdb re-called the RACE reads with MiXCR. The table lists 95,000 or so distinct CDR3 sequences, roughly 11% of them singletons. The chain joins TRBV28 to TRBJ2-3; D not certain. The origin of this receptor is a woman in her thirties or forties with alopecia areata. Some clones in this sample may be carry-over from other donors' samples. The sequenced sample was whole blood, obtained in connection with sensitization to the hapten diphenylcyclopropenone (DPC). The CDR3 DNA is TGTGCCAGCAGTCAAATGGGCACAGATACGCAGTATTTT. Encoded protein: CASSQMGTDTQYF. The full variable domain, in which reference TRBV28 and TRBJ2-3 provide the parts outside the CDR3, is DVKVTQSSRYLVKRTGEKVFLECVQDMDHENMFWYRQDPGLGLRLIYFSYDVKMKEKGDIPEGYSVSREKKERFSLILESASTNQTSMYLCASSQMGTDTQYFGPGTRLTVL.